The present entry profiles one T cell receptor (beta chain) with its context. Its target is unknown. V was clipped by 4 bases and J by 2 bases, with 6 bases between them. The CDR3 covers 12 residues. Germline V gives CDR1 SGDLS, CDR2 YYNGEE. Across several immunoSEQ plates, the genomic DNA of each subset was split evenly. Per the study methods: Filtering differed, since immunoSEQ gave only junction sequences and no quality scores. The table came from immunoSEQ multiplex PCR; TCRdb's copy has only in-frame clones and leaves some out. V, J and clone size were drawn from that table, and D and trimming were deduced from the DNA. The table records about 1 million clones, 78% of them present only once. This entry belongs to a study of shared clonotypes between healthy human individuals. Whole-study results and caveats: Naive subsets usually exceeded memory subsets in estimated richness. Among non-shared clonotypes, generation probabilities were lower than among those shared by all four donors.

This TCR was sampled from a man aged 18 to 30 in good health. Some clones in this sample may be carry-over from other donors' samples. Sequenced: memory CD4+ T cells from PBMCs. The subset was: CD45RA-negative fraction. The gene calls are TRBV9 and TRBJ2-5; no reliable D call. The CDR3 region has the DNA TGTGCCAGCAGCCCCCCTCAAGAGACCCAGTACTTC. Translating it yields CASSPPQETQYF.